This T cell receptor (beta chain) was obtained from a study of T cell responses to AZD1222 COVID-19 vaccine. The protocol was immunoSEQ multiplex PCR, while the TCRdb copy is restricted to in-frame clones and leaves out a portion. The profile shows some 150,000 clones, roughly 89% of them singletons. This CDR3 contains 13 residues. Germline CDR1 reads SEHNR; CDR2 reads FQNEAQ (reference sequence). The V gene lost 4 bases and the J gene lost 5 bases, with 11 bases spanning the gap. The chain recombines TRBV7-9 with TRBJ1-1, with D hard to call. The source was peripheral blood, collected on day 0 of AZD1222 vaccination. The clonotype was recovered from an adult in good health. CDR3 in amino acids: CASSSPWSTEAFF. The CDR3 DNA follows: TGTGCCAGCAGCTCCCCTTGGTCTACTGAAGCTTTCTTT.